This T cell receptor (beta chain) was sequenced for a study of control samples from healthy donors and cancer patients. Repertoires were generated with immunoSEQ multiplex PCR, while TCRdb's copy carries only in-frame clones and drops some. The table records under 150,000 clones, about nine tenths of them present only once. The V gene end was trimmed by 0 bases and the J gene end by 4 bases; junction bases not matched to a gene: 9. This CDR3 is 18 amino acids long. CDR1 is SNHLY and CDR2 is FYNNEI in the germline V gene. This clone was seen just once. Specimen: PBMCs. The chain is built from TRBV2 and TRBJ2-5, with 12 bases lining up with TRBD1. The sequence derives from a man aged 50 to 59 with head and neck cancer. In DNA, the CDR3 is TGTGCCAGCAGTGAAGCTTCCCTGGGGACAGGGGGCGGAGAGACCCAGTACTTC. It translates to CASSEASLGTGGGETQYF.